These 25 T cell receptor beta chains share one sample of origin, sequenced in a study of tumour-infiltrating T cells in Burkitt lymphoma. Profiled with immunoSEQ multiplex PCR; TCRdb holds only in-frame clones, not every one. Of 45,000 to 60,000 clones in the sample, approximately 31% were seen once. The specimen sequenced was tumor tissue. Receptor source: a human donor with Burkitt lymphoma.

The genes are TRBV29-1 and TRBJ2-1, with 11 bases matching TRBD2. Germline V gives CDR1 SQVTM, CDR2 ANQGSEA. The CDR3 contains 14 residues. J lost 6 bases, V lost 2 bases, and 3 bases had no gene match. The CDR3 loop is CSVEPGLAANEQFF. CDR3 in DNA: TGCAGCGTTGAACCGGGACTAGCGGCCAATGAGCAGTTCTTC.

The chain employs TRBV27 and TRBJ1-4; perhaps TRBD1 as D (5 bases). This CDR3 spans 14 amino acids. V lost 8 bases to trimming and J lost 6 bases, with 16 bases between them. Germline V gives CDR1 MNHEY, CDR2 SMNVEV (reference sequence). CDR3 bases: TGTGCCAGCCAACTCCGGGGGGGGTATGAAAAACTGTTTTTT. Protein product: CASQLRGGYEKLFF.

This clone was observed a few times. The DNA of the CDR3 is TGTGCCAGCAGGGAATCCGGGGACATCACTGAAGCTTTCTTT. Its protein is CASRESGDITEAFF. The V gene is TRBV28, the J gene TRBJ1-1, with a possible D match to TRBD1 (6 bases). Germline V CDR1 and CDR2: MDHEN, SYDVKM. V lost 6 bases to trimming and J lost 4 bases, with 15 bases between them. This CDR3 comprises 14 residues.

The chain employs TRBV2 and TRBJ2-7; TRBD2 agrees at 12 bases. This CDR3 region has 15 residues. The germline gives CDR1 SNHLY, CDR2 FYNNEI. Losses at the gene ends were 6 bases for V and 4 bases for J; bases not matched to a gene: 7. The CDR3 sequence is CASSTSGGPLYEQYF. CDR3 coding DNA: TGTGCCAGCAGCACTAGCGGGGGGCCTCTGTACGAGCAGTACTTC.

The V and J genes are TRBV5-6 and TRBJ2-7; TRBD1 matches 10 bases. The V and J ends lost 4 bases and 4 bases, in that order; junction bases with no gene match: 5. The CDR3 is 14 amino acids. Germline V CDR1 and CDR2: SGHDT, YYEEEE. The CDR3 nucleotides are TGTGCCAGCAGCGGCGACAGGGGGCCGTACGAGCAGTACTTC. Its translation is CASSGDRGPYEQYF.

The chain carries TRBV6-6 and TRBJ1-5; 7 positions match TRBD1. V gave up 0 bases and J gave up 5 bases; unmatched junction bases: 7. This CDR3 contains 16 residues. Per the germline V gene, CDR1 is MNHNY and CDR2 is SVGAGI (reference sequence). The CDR3 sequence is CASSYSPRGWDQPQHF. The CDR3 nucleotides read TGTGCCAGCAGTTACTCGCCCAGGGGGTGGGATCAGCCCCAGCATTTT.

The V gene is TRBV6-5, the J gene TRBJ2-2, with a possible D match to TRBD2 (5 bases). Trimming shortened V by 5 bases and J by 4 bases, and 8 bases separated the two germline ends. Looked up from germline, CDR1 is MNHEY and CDR2 is SVGAGI. This CDR3 is 13 amino acids long. The chain's CDR3 is CASSARGTGELFF. The CDR3 DNA reads as TGTGCCAGCAGTGCCCGGGGCACCGGGGAGCTGTTTTTT.

This clone has just a few counts. The rearrangement uses TRBV6-5 and TRBJ2-7; D is perhaps TRBD1 (7 bases). Germline CDR1 MNHEY, CDR2 SVGAGI. V lost 7 bases and J lost 6, with 10 bases in between. The CDR3 spans 11 residues. The CDR3 DNA follows: TGTGCCAGCACCCAGGGGGGCGAGCAGTACTTC. This sequence encodes CASTQGGEQYF.

This clone came up a few times. This chain uses TRBV18 with TRBJ1-1; 8 bases match TRBD1. The CDR3 is 16 residues long. Germline lookup yields CDR1 KGHSH and CDR2 LQKENI. V shed 4 bases and J 4 bases; nucleotides not matched to a gene: 11. DNA for the CDR3: TGTGCCAGCTCACTTGGGACAGGCAGGGGGAGCACTGAAGCTTTCTTT. It is translated as CASSLGTGRGSTEAFF.

This chain links TRBV4-1 with TRBJ2-2; a possible D gene is TRBD2 (7 bases). Germline V lookup: CDR1 MGHRA, CDR2 YSYEKL. V dropped 7 bases and J dropped 3 bases, with 21 bases sitting between them. This CDR3 region has 17 residues. The CDR3 loop is CASKRDVQGSYTGELFF. The CDR3 nucleotides read TGCGCCAGCAAGCGGGATGTCCAGGGGTCTTACACCGGGGAGCTGTTTTTT.

The chain's CDR3 is CASSQAWREEQFF. CDR3 in DNA: TGTGCCAGCAGCCAAGCCTGGCGTGAGGAGCAGTTCTTC. The V call is TRBV14, the J call TRBJ2-1, with D hard to call. Trimming shortened V by 1 base and J by 10 bases, and 11 bases separated the two germline ends. This CDR3 is 13 amino acids long. From germline, CDR1 is SGHDN and CDR2 FVKESK.

A few counts support this clone. This rearrangement joins TRBV7-6 to TRBJ1-2; D might be TRBD1 (6 bases). CDR3 length equals 15 residues. The germline gives CDR1 SGHVS, CDR2 FNYEAQ. V lost 5 bases and J lost 2, with 15 bases in between. CDR3 nucleotides: TGTGCCAGCAGCATCTACGCGGGACACAACTATGGCTACACCTTC. Translated, it gives CASSIYAGHNYGYTF.

The chain couples TRBV18 to TRBJ1-1, with unresolved D. The CDR3 is made up of 15 amino acids. CDR1 KGHSH and CDR2 LQKENI come from the germline V gene. V dropped 6 bases and J dropped 5 bases, with 19 bases sitting between them. The CDR3 is CASSARALGDTEAFF. Written as DNA, the CDR3 is TGTGCCAGCTCCGCTCGAGCGCTTGGGGATACTGAAGCTTTCTTT. The variable domain in full, completed from reference TRBV18 and TRBJ1-1, reads NAGVMQNPRHLVRRRGQEARLRCSPMKGHSHVYWYRQLPEEGLKFMVYLQKENIIDESGMPKERFSAEFPKEGPSILRIQQVVRGDSAAYFCASSARALGDTEAFFGQGTRLTVV.

V usage is TRBV7-2 and J usage is TRBJ2-7, with D possibly TRBD1 on 6 matching bases. From germline, CDR1 is SGHTA and CDR2 FQGNSA. The CDR3 totals 13 residues. Trimming pared 7 bases from V and 3 bases from J, leaving 13 bases between. CDR3 amino acids: CASTKDRYYEQYF. CDR3 sequence (DNA): TGTGCCAGCACCAAGGACAGATACTACGAGCAGTACTTC.

The chain combines TRBV27 with TRBJ1-2; D call uncertain. The V end lost 2 bases, the J end lost 3 bases, and 7 bases lay between the germline ends. The germline gives CDR1 MNHEY, CDR2 SMNVEV (reference sequence). CDR3 length: 13 residues. The CDR3 DNA reads as TGTGCCAGCAGTTTAAGTTTAGACTATGGCTACACCTTC. Its translation: CASSLSLDYGYTF.

The J gene is TRBJ2-3, the V gene TRBV7-2, with D perhaps assigned TRBD1 or TRBD2 (5 bases each). CDR1 and CDR2 (germline): SGHTA, FQGNSA. Trimming cost V 3 bases and J 2 bases, with 12 bases left between them. CDR3 length: 15 residues. The CDR3 is CASSFGAAYTDTQYF. CDR3 sequence (DNA): TGTGCCAGCAGCTTCGGGGCGGCCTACACAGATACGCAGTATTTT.

This clone was observed a few times. J is TRBJ1-1 and V is TRBV14; the D is unclear. Between the trimmed V and J ends, which lost 3 bases and 4 bases, there was a span of 9 bases. The CDR3 totals 13 residues. Germline V gene data show CDR1 as SGHDN and CDR2 as FVKESK. The CDR3 DNA follows: TGTGCCAGCAGCCATTTCCGGGCCACTGAAGCTTTCTTT. Encoded protein: CASSHFRATEAFF.

This clone was recorded a few times. The CDR3 loop reads CASSGRDRVRGNEKLFF. The CDR3 region has the DNA TGTGCCAGCAGCGGCCGGGACAGGGTTCGGGGTAATGAAAAACTGTTTTTT. This chain uses TRBV9 with TRBJ1-4; 9 bases line up with TRBD1. This CDR3 comprises 17 residues. With V trimmed by 3 bases and J by 4 bases, 10 bases remained unmatched. Per germline, CDR1 SGDLS and CDR2 YYNGEE.

The rearrangement links TRBV5-4 to TRBJ2-7; the D gene could be TRBD1 or TRBD2 (5 bases each). This CDR3 comprises 15 residues. Per the germline V gene, CDR1 is SGHNT and CDR2 is YYREEE (reference sequence). Trimming removed 1 base from V and 2 bases from J, with 13 bases in between. The CDR3 protein is CASSLRGRMAYEQYF. CDR3 coding DNA: TGTGCCAGCAGCTTGAGGGGACGTATGGCCTACGAGCAGTACTTC.

This clone appeared a few times. This chain links TRBV7-2 with TRBJ2-7; possible D gene TRBD1, 6 bases. Germline assignment: CDR1 SGHTA and CDR2 FQGNSA. The CDR3 length is 13 residues. Between the trimmed V and J ends, which lost 4 bases and 5 bases, there was a span of 12 bases. The CDR3 here is CASSSGHSNEQYF. The CDR3 coding sequence is TGTGCCAGCAGCTCGGGACATTCCAACGAGCAGTACTTC.

This clone showed up just a few times. The rearrangement uses TRBV6-5 and TRBJ1-2; D may be TRBD1 (6 bases). V gave up 8 bases and J gave up 3 bases, with 13 bases separating them. Germline loops: CDR1 MNHEY, CDR2 SVGAGI. The CDR3 contains 13 residues. CDR3 bases: TGTGCCAGCGCGAGGGGGGTGCACTATGGCTACACCTTC. Its protein product is CASARGVHYGYTF.

This chain links TRBV30 with TRBJ1-4; a weak D match, TRBD1 (5 bases). The ends were cut back, 6 bases at V and 7 bases at J, with 18 bases in the middle. The CDR3 spans 14 residues. Germline CDR1 reads GTSNPN; CDR2 reads SVGIG (reference sequence). Written as DNA, the CDR3 is TGTGCCTGCCAAAAGGGGCCTCATAGTGAAAAACTGTTTTTT. Translating gives CACQKGPHSEKLFF.

This clone has just a few counts. This sequence joins TRBV18 and TRBJ2-3; the D is unclear. Trimming took off 5 bases at V and 6 bases at J, with 6 bases between the two ends. The CDR3 consists of 11 residues. Germline lookup yields CDR1 KGHSH and CDR2 LQKENI. CDR3 region: CASSVVDTQYF. CDR3 sequence (DNA): TGTGCCAGCTCAGTGGTGGATACGCAGTATTTT.

This clone was seen only a few times. V and J are TRBV10-3 and TRBJ1-1; maybe TRBD1 (5 bases). With 5 bases removed from V and 2 bases from J, the gap between germline ends came to 9 bases. Germline values: CDR1 ENHRY, CDR2 SYGVKD. This CDR3 contains 13 residues. DNA of the CDR3: TGTGCCATCAGTAGGGGAGAAAACACTGAAGCTTTCTTT. It codes for CAISRGENTEAFF.

The chain employs TRBV30 and TRBJ2-3; 8 bases match TRBD1. Looked up from germline, CDR1 is GTSNPN and CDR2 is SVGIG (reference sequence). The CDR3 totals 15 residues. J was trimmed by 1 base and V by 0 bases; bases with no gene match: 3. The CDR3 protein is CAWSVMTGGTDTQYF. Here the CDR3 DNA reads TGTGCCTGGAGTGTAATGACAGGGGGCACAGATACGCAGTATTTT.